The 23 T cell receptor beta chains presented below share a single source sample, sequenced in a study of blood T cell repertoires in COVID-19. Libraries were prepared by immunoSEQ multiplex PCR; TCRdb keeps only in-frame clonotypes and omits some of them. This sample has under 200,000 clones, with approximately 87% found just once. Sequenced material: peripheral blood. The receptors stem from a young man with active or convalescent COVID-19.

V usage is TRBV30 and J usage is TRBJ2-7; possible D gene TRBD1, 6 bases. Trimming shortened V by 5 bases and J by 5 bases, and 19 bases separated the two germline ends. Germline V gene data show CDR1 as GTSNPN and CDR2 as SVGIG (reference sequence). The CDR3 is 14 amino acids. This chain's CDR3 is CAWGTENYRDEQYF. The CDR3 region has the DNA TGTGCCTGGGGCACGGAAAACTACAGGGACGAGCAGTACTTC. Filled out from reference TRBV30 and TRBJ2-7, the complete variable domain reads SQTIHQWPATLVQPVGSPLSLECTVEGTSNPNLYWYRQAAGRGLQLLFYSVGIGQISSEVPQNLSASRPQDRQFILSSKKLLLSDSGFYLCAWGTENYRDEQYFGPGTRLTVT.

This chain joins TRBV5-4 and TRBJ1-2, with 7 positions matching TRBD1. With 0 bases clipped from V and 5 bases from J, the junction kept 10 bases outside the gene matches. The length of the CDR3 is 16 residues. Germline V gene data show CDR1 as SGHNT and CDR2 as YYREEE (reference sequence). In nucleotides, the CDR3 is TGTGCCAGCAGCTTGGGGTCCGGCAGGGGGAGTTATGGCTACACCTTC. It translates to CASSLGSGRGSYGYTF. Complete variable domain (other parts from reference TRBV5-4 and TRBJ1-2): ETGVTQSPTHLIKTRGQQVTLRCSSQSGHNTVSWYQQALGQGPQFIFQYYREEENGRGNFPPRFSGLQFPNYSSELNVNALELDDSALYLCASSLGSGRGSYGYTFGSGTRLTVV.

V is TRBV6-4 and J is TRBJ2-1, with TRBD1 as a possible D gene (6 bases). Germline V gives CDR1 MRHNA, CDR2 SNTAGT. This CDR3 is 9 amino acids long. In nucleotides, the CDR3 is TGTGAAGGGGGCAATGAGCAGTTCTTC. This codes for CEGGNEQFF.

V gene TRBV7-9 combines with J gene TRBJ2-7, with D perhaps TRBD1 (6 bases). The length of the CDR3 is 13 residues. V shed 3 bases and J shed 1 base, with 7 bases lying between them. Germline V gives CDR1 SEHNR, CDR2 FQNEAQ (reference sequence). Here the CDR3 DNA reads TGTGCCAGCAGCTTGGACAGTTCCTACGAGCAGTACGTC. This translates into CASSLDSSYEQYV.

The chain recombines TRBV28 with TRBJ2-7; a possible D gene is TRBD1 (5 bases). The CDR3 runs 14 residues. Germline CDR1 is MDHEN and CDR2 is SYDVKM. V gave up 8 bases and J gave up 5 bases, with 19 bases separating them. CDR3 residues: CASRGALTNNEQYV. The CDR3 coding sequence is TGTGCCAGCCGTGGGGCTCTAACCAACAACGAGCAGTACGTC.

J is TRBJ1-1 and V is TRBV5-6, with 7 bases identical to TRBD1. Germline CDR1 is SGHDT and CDR2 is YYEEEE. The J segment lost 5 bases and the V segment lost 4 bases, leaving 11 bases of the junction unmatched. The CDR3 covers 15 residues. CDR3 coding DNA: TGTGCCAGCAGCGACCTTACAGGGGTTAAAACTGAAGCTTTCTTT. Protein sequence: CASSDLTGVKTEAFF.

This clone was found once. The chain employs TRBV27 and TRBJ1-6; D perhaps matches TRBD1 (6 bases). The V end was cut by 6 bases, the J end by 5 bases, with 11 bases between. CDR1 and CDR2 (germline): MNHEY, SMNVEV (reference sequence). The CDR3 extends over 14 amino acids. CDR3 loop: CASRYTGNNSPLHF. DNA for the CDR3: TGTGCCAGCAGGTACACAGGGAATAATTCACCCCTCCACTTT.

The V gene is TRBV10-1, the J gene TRBJ1-3; D gene uncertain. Trimming left V 0 bases short and J 0 bases short, with 12 bases between. This CDR3 is built from 17 residues. Per the germline V gene, CDR1 is WNHNN and CDR2 is SYGVQD (reference sequence). In nucleotides, the CDR3 is TGCGCCAGCAGTGAGTCGATAGCTCTCGACTCTGGAAACACCATATATTTT. It specifies CASSESIALDSGNTIYF.

CDR3 residues: CASSQTLAGGPYEQYF. The CDR3 DNA reads TGTGCCAGCAGCCAGACCTTAGCGGGAGGGCCCTACGAGCAGTACTTC. The chain joins TRBV3-1 (or the pseudogene TRBV3-2) to TRBJ2-7; TRBD2 aligns across 11 bases. V gave up 3 bases and J gave up 2 bases; unmatched junction bases: 6. The germline V gene has CDR1 LGHDT and CDR2 YNNKEL (reference sequence). The CDR3 extends over 16 amino acids.

This clone came up a few times. J is TRBJ2-2 and V is TRBV7-8; 8 nucleotides align to TRBD1. The trim removed 3 bases at V and 2 bases at J, leaving 2 bases unmatched. The germline V gene has CDR1 SGHVS and CDR2 FQNEAQ. The CDR3 loop spans 15 amino acids. CDR3 nucleotide sequence: TGTGCCAGCAGCTTCAGGGGGCCAAACACCGGGGAGCTGTTTTTT. Its protein is CASSFRGPNTGELFF.

The chain links TRBV24-1 to TRBJ1-5; D may be TRBD1 (5 bases). The V gene's germline CDR1 is KGHDR and CDR2 SFDVKD. CDR3 size: 16 residues. V lost 2 bases to trimming and J lost 0 bases, with 10 bases between them. This chain's CDR3 is CATSDSGRDSNQPQHF. The DNA for the CDR3 is TGTGCCACCAGTGATTCGGGCAGGGATAGCAATCAGCCCCAGCATTTT.

The chain has TRBV11-2 and TRBJ1-1, with 9 bases fitting TRBD1. Germline CDR1 is SGHAT and CDR2 is FQNNGV. The V gene end was trimmed by 5 bases and the J gene end by 7 bases; junction bases not matched to a gene: 8. CDR3 length: 14 residues. CDR3 sequence reads: CASSTYRDRVEAFF. The CDR3 coding sequence is TGTGCCAGCAGCACCTACCGGGACAGGGTTGAAGCTTTCTTT.

The V and J genes are TRBV2 and TRBJ2-7; 10 bases map to TRBD1. Losses at the gene ends were 10 bases for V and 5 bases for J; bases not matched to a gene: 11. The CDR3 is made up of 14 amino acids. CDR1 SNHLY and CDR2 FYNNEI come from the germline V gene. The CDR3 nucleotides are TGTGCCACCTGGACCGGGACAGGGGTCCACGAGCAGTACTTC. It translates to CATWTGTGVHEQYF.

V usage is TRBV7-2 and J usage is TRBJ1-1, with 7 bases matching TRBD1. The germline CDR1 and CDR2 sequences are SGHTA and FQGNSA. The CDR3 is 14 amino acids. With 7 bases clipped from V and 4 bases from J, the junction kept 9 bases outside the gene matches. DNA for the CDR3: TGTGCCAGCAATACACAGGGGCGGGCCACTGAAGCTTTCTTT. It encodes CASNTQGRATEAFF.

This clone occurred a few times. V gene TRBV5-4 combines with J gene TRBJ2-1; 13 positions agree with TRBD2. The length of the CDR3 is 18 residues. J was trimmed by 10 bases and V by 4 bases; bases with no gene match: 17. Germline loops: CDR1 SGHNT, CDR2 YYREEE (reference sequence). The DNA of the CDR3 is TGTGCCAGCAGCGGAACTAGCGGGGGGGCCTTTGGCATTCGCGAGCAGTTCTTC. Amino acids: CASSGTSGGAFGIREQFF. The variable domain in full, completed from reference TRBV5-4 and TRBJ2-1, reads ETGVTQSPTHLIKTRGQQVTLRCSSQSGHNTVSWYQQALGQGPQFIFQYYREEENGRGNFPPRFSGLQFPNYSSELNVNALELDDSALYLCASSGTSGGAFGIREQFFGPGTRLTVL.

The V gene is TRBV3-1 (or the pseudogene TRBV3-2), the J gene TRBJ2-1, with a tentative D call TRBD2 (6 bases). Trimming took 4 bases from V and 10 from J, leaving 14 bases between them. This CDR3 is built from 13 residues. Germline assignment: CDR1 LGHDT and CDR2 YNNKEL (reference sequence). CDR3 region: CASSPTRRGEQFF. The CDR3 DNA sequence: TGTGCCAGCAGCCCGACTAGGAGAGGCGAGCAGTTCTTC.

The chain links TRBV24-1 to TRBJ2-1; D is unclear. The V end lost 4 bases, the J end lost 6 bases, and 6 bases lay between the germline ends. CDR3 size: 12 residues. In germline, CDR1 is KGHDR, CDR2 SFDVKD. The CDR3 loop reads CATSDPFNEQFF. DNA of the CDR3: TGTGCCACCAGTGACCCCTTCAATGAGCAGTTCTTC.

This clone showed up just a few times. The chain is built from TRBV5-1 and TRBJ1-2, with D possibly being TRBD1 (5 bases). With 0 bases removed from V and 4 bases from J, the gap between germline ends came to 16 bases. This CDR3 contains 16 residues. Germline CDR1 SGHRS, CDR2 YFSETQ. CDR3: CASSLDWQGGGYGYTF. The CDR3 DNA reads TGCGCCAGCAGCTTGGATTGGCAGGGCGGGGGCTATGGCTACACCTTC.

The CDR3 is CASSAGGSGRSYEQYF. The CDR3 DNA follows: TGTGCCAGCAGCGCCGGGGGTAGCGGTCGCTCCTACGAGCAGTACTTC. This sequence joins TRBV5-4 and TRBJ2-7; D perhaps matches TRBD2 (6 bases). The V and J ends lost 4 bases and 0 bases respectively, with 17 bases between them. There are 16 residues in the CDR3. Looked up from germline, CDR1 is SGHNT and CDR2 is YYREEE (reference sequence).

The chain has TRBV28 and TRBJ1-1; D is uncertain. The CDR3 is 11 amino acids. Germline CDR1 and CDR2: MDHEN and SYDVKM. The V end was cut by 6 bases, the J end by 8 bases, with 10 bases between. The CDR3 is CASSKTVEAFF. For the CDR3, the DNA is TGTGCCAGCAGCAAAACAGTAGAAGCTTTCTTT.

The rearrangement joins TRBV6-5 to TRBJ2-7, with a possible D match to TRBD1 (5 bases). The CDR3 is made up of 12 amino acids. The V gene's germline CDR1 is MNHEY and CDR2 SVGAGI. The V and J ends lost 11 bases and 5 bases respectively, with 16 bases between them. DNA for the CDR3: TGTGCCTCGAAAACCCACAGGAACGAGCAGTACTTC. This codes for CASKTHRNEQYF.

The V and J genes are TRBV10-3 and TRBJ2-7, with no clear D. Germline V gene lookup returns CDR1 ENHRY and CDR2 SYGVKD. The CDR3 has 15 amino acids. V was shortened by 3 bases and J by 7 bases, with 19 bases between the two germline ends. For the CDR3, the DNA is TGTGCCATCAGTGACGTGGTTGGCCGGGTAGGTGAGCAGTACTTC. It codes for CAISDVVGRVGEQYF.

The V call is TRBV6-5, the J call TRBJ2-1; 7 bases align to TRBD2. J lost 10 bases, V lost 2 bases, and 14 bases had no gene match. Germline V lookup: CDR1 MNHEY, CDR2 SVGAGI. CDR3 length: 16 residues. Here the CDR3 DNA reads TGTGCCAGCAGTTACAGGGTGGGGGAGGGCCCACGGGAGCAGTTCTTC. Its protein product is CASSYRVGEGPREQFF.